This section outlines one T cell receptor (beta chain) sequence together with its context. Its antigen is still unknown. These data come from a study of T cells in Graves' hyperthyroidism and ophthalmopathy. The study enrolled patients aged 18 to 65 with newly diagnosed hyperthyroidism of under 2 months' duration. PBMCs were obtained from approximately 9.2 ml fresh peripheral blood. Notes on the study in general: Model output signaled ophthalmopathy a median roughly 6 months ahead of onset. A model using 13 V-J features told ophthalmopathy apart from stable hyperthyroidism.

RNA transcripts gave rise to amplified TCR beta CDR3 regions. During a first-round RT-PCR of the TCR CDR3, the HTBI primer set was used. TCRdb ran MiXCR on the multiplex PCR reads and lists one entry per CDR3 protein. The sample yields around 350,000 distinct CDR3 sequences, approximately 20% seen once. The V gene end was trimmed by 2 bases and the J gene end by 3 bases; junction bases not matched to a gene: 5. The CDR3 totals 15 residues. Germline V gene sequence: CDR1 SQVTM, CDR2 ANQGSEA. Input material: blood. The V and J genes are TRBV29-1 and TRBJ2-2; 8 bases fit TRBD2. This clonotype was obtained from a woman aged 18 to 35 with Graves' hyperthyroidism. The CDR3 protein is CSVERAGVHTGELFF. The CDR3 nucleotides are TGCAGCGTTGAACGAGCGGGGGTGCACACCGGGGAGCTGTTTTTT.